This T cell receptor (beta chain) derives from a study of blood T cell repertoires in COVID-19. In the study overall: Sources were T cells, B-cell-depleted T cells, or PBMCs; the material itself was cDNA or gDNA.

Trimming cost V 6 bases and J 2 bases; bases outside gene matches: 11. Looked up from germline, CDR1 is MNHEY and CDR2 is SVGEGT. The CDR3 has 16 amino acids. Participants were aged roughly 18 to 90 years from approximately 24 US areas. In its sample, this clone was seen once. Under the authors' procedure: From reference gene primer amplification, estimates of nucleated cell counts were derived. The method was immunoSEQ multiplex PCR; TCRdb's version includes in-frame clones alone and lacks a portion of them. The D gene and trimming were derived from the DNA, and the V and J assignments and clone size from that table. The repertoire holds roughly 250,000 clones, about 87% seen once, with 3.1% in the top ten.

The receptor's source is a woman in her thirties or forties who had been exposed to COVID-19. Sequencing was done on a sample of PBMCs or T cells enriched from blood (not recorded which). The chain couples TRBV6-2 or TRBV6-3 to TRBJ2-3, with 7 bases that match TRBD1. This chain's CDR3 is CASRPPRDRHTDTQYF. The CDR3 DNA sequence: TGTGCCAGCAGACCTCCCCGGGACAGACACACAGATACGCAGTATTTT.